This T cell receptor (beta chain) was captured by sequencing in a study of CXCR3-negative and CXCR3-positive naive CD8 T cells. The CDR3 spans 17 residues. CDR1 and CDR2 from the germline V gene are MNHEY and SVGEGT. The study made its TRB cDNA libraries by 5' RACE, adding UMI labels. TCRdb reanalyzed the 5' RACE reads, giving one entry per CDR3 protein sequence and no DNA. The specimen's table records about 58,000 distinct CDR3 sequences. The receptor was derived from a human donor in good health. Some clones in this sample may be carry-over from other donors' samples. This sequence joins TRBV6-2 or TRBV6-3 and TRBJ1-5; TCRdb names TRBD1, which stays unverified in the absence of DNA. The material sequenced was naive CXCR3- CD8+ T cells from blood. The subset: CD45RO-CCR7+CD27+CD95- naive CD8+ T cells lacking CXCR3 (TNR3-). CDR3 in amino acids: CASSYSWGADSNQPQHF.